The 17 T cell receptor beta chains in this list originate from one sample, sequenced in a study of blood T cell repertoires in COVID-19. Produced via immunoSEQ multiplex PCR; TCRdb's table is partial and in-frame only. The sample has some 120,000 clones; around 83% are singletons. Source material: peripheral blood. The receptors were sampled from a man at least 80 years old with active or convalescent COVID-19.

This chain connects TRBV6-2 or TRBV6-3 to TRBJ1-5; tentative D call: TRBD1 (6 bases). V gave up 5 bases and J gave up 0 bases, with 11 bases separating them. The CDR3 runs to 15 residues. Germline assignment: CDR1 MNHEY and CDR2 SVGEGT. The CDR3 reads CASSRQAISNQPQHF. For the CDR3, the DNA is TGTGCCAGCAGTCGACAGGCGATTAGCAATCAGCCCCAGCATTTT.

This clone appeared a few times. The rearrangement links TRBV7-2 to TRBJ2-7; 12 nucleotides agree with TRBD2. The CDR3 loop spans 15 amino acids. Germline V gene data show CDR1 as SGHTA and CDR2 as FQGNSA. V lost 5 bases to trimming and J lost 6 bases; unmatched junction nucleotides: 8. The chain's CDR3 is CASSPLAGGLSEQYF. The CDR3 bases are TGTGCCAGCAGCCCTCTAGCGGGGGGGCTTTCCGAGCAGTACTTC.

This chain joins TRBV7-3 and TRBJ2-1; 7 bases align to TRBD2. Germline loops: CDR1 SGHTA, CDR2 FQGTGA. This CDR3 region has 16 residues. The V gene end was trimmed by 4 bases and the J gene end by 0 bases; junction bases not matched to a gene: 6. The CDR3 sequence is CASSYREGSSYNEQFF. The CDR3 DNA is TGTGCCAGCAGCTATAGGGAGGGCAGCTCCTACAATGAGCAGTTCTTC.

V usage is TRBV28 and J usage is TRBJ1-6; TRBD1 is a possible D gene (6 bases). This CDR3 is built from 13 residues. Trimming left V 3 bases short and J 10 bases short, with 10 bases between. Germline V gene sequence: CDR1 MDHEN, CDR2 SYDVKM. CDR3 bases: TGTGCCAGCAGTTTTTTACAGGGATCACCCCTCCACTTT. The encoded protein is CASSFLQGSPLHF.

This sequence joins TRBV7-2 and TRBJ2-7; TRBD2 might be the D (6 bases). The CDR3 consists of 14 residues. Per germline, CDR1 SGHTA and CDR2 FQGNSA. V shed 6 bases and J shed 0 bases, with 12 bases lying between them. This CDR3 is CASRAAGSSYEQYF. The CDR3, as DNA: TGTGCCAGCAGAGCCGCCGGGAGCTCCTACGAGCAGTACTTC. The variable domain in full, with the rest retrieved from reference TRBV7-2 and TRBJ2-7, is GAGVSQSPSNKVTEKGKDVELRCDPISGHTALYWYRQSLGQGLEFLIYFQGNSAPDKSGLPSDRFSAERTGGSVSTLTIQRTQQEDSAVYLCASRAAGSSYEQYFGPGTRLTVT.

The chain joins TRBV9 to TRBJ2-1; 10 bases fit TRBD1. Germline values: CDR1 SGDLS, CDR2 YYNGEE. CDR3 length: 12 amino acids. V lost 4 bases, J lost 13 bases, and 5 bases stayed unmatched. CDR3 sequence (DNA): TGTGCCAGCAGCACAAGGACAGGGGGTCAGTTCTTC. Encoded protein: CASSTRTGGQFF.

The chain recombines TRBV5-5 with TRBJ1-2, with 8 bases fitting TRBD1. With 4 bases clipped from V and 6 bases from J, the junction kept 8 bases outside the gene matches. The CDR3 sequence is 14 residues long. From germline, CDR1 is SGHKS and CDR2 YYEKEE (reference sequence). Here the CDR3 reads CASSIPGGVDGYTF. As DNA, the CDR3 is TGTGCCAGCAGCATCCCAGGGGGCGTTGATGGCTACACCTTC.

The DNA of the CDR3 is TGTGCCAGCAGGCGGGTTTTAGACACCGGGGAGCTGTTTTTT. Translating gives CASRRVLDTGELFF. This chain connects TRBV27 to TRBJ2-2; TRBD2 might be the D (5 bases). This CDR3 is built from 14 residues. With 6 bases removed from V and 3 bases from J, the gap between germline ends came to 11 bases. In germline, CDR1 is MNHEY, CDR2 SMNVEV (reference sequence).

This rearrangement joins TRBV9 to TRBJ2-6, with TRBD2 matching over 8 bases. With V trimmed by 0 bases and J by 0 bases, 2 bases remained unmatched. The CDR3 extends over 17 amino acids. CDR1 is SGDLS and CDR2 is YYNGEE in the germline V gene. CDR3 residues: CASSVEAGASGANVLTF. CDR3 coding DNA: TGTGCCAGCAGCGTAGAAGCGGGGGCCTCTGGGGCCAACGTCCTGACTTTC.

This chain connects TRBV10-3 to TRBJ2-3; 15 bases match TRBD2. The CDR3 is 18 amino acids. CDR1 and CDR2 (germline): ENHRY, SYGVKD. Germline trimming cut 6 bases from V and 3 bases from J; bases unmatched to any gene: 10. The CDR3 DNA sequence: TGTGCCATCAGCCCCCGGACTAGCGGGGGGGCTGGGACAGATACGCAGTATTTT. Protein product: CAISPRTSGGAGTDTQYF.

Only one count was recorded for this clone. The chain recombines TRBV7-2 with TRBJ2-4, with 9 bases fitting TRBD2. There are 15 residues in the CDR3. The J segment lost 6 bases and the V segment lost 5 bases, leaving 8 bases of the junction unmatched. Germline lookup yields CDR1 SGHTA and CDR2 FQGNSA. The DNA of the CDR3 is TGTGCCAGCAGCCCCCAGCGGGGGGAGGGAAACATTCAGTACTTC. As protein: CASSPQRGEGNIQYF.

The chain joins TRBV28 to TRBJ1-4, with TRBD1 matching 7 bases. From germline, CDR1 is MDHEN and CDR2 SYDVKM. The V gene end was trimmed by 8 bases and the J gene end by 6 bases; junction bases not matched to a gene: 3. The CDR3 has 12 amino acids. CDR3 protein: CASRDSHEKLFF. CDR3 coding DNA: TGTGCCAGCCGGGACAGCCATGAAAAACTGTTTTTT.

The V and J genes are TRBV11-2 and TRBJ2-1; D ambiguous. Between the trimmed V and J ends, which lost 7 bases and 0 bases, there was a span of 13 bases. Germline-derived CDR1 and CDR2 are SGHAT and FQNNGV. The CDR3 has 15 residues. This chain's CDR3 is CASISTVSSYNEQFF. CDR3 nucleotides: TGTGCCAGCATTTCGACTGTGAGCTCCTACAATGAGCAGTTCTTC.

This clone was recorded a few times. The J gene is TRBJ1-2, the V gene TRBV6-6; tentative D call: TRBD1 (6 bases). The CDR3 contains 15 residues. Germline loops: CDR1 MNHNY, CDR2 SVGAGI (reference sequence). V lost 0 bases and J lost 6, with 14 bases in between. The CDR3 spells CASSYSPPGAHGYTF. CDR3 sequence (DNA): TGTGCCAGCAGTTACTCTCCCCCAGGGGCGCATGGCTACACCTTC.

The chain combines TRBV11-2 with TRBJ1-1; D possibly corresponds to TRBD1 (6 bases). CDR3 length: 13 amino acids. Germline-derived CDR1 and CDR2 are SGHAT and FQNNGV. Trimming shortened V by 4 bases and J by 6 bases, and 12 bases separated the two germline ends. This chain's CDR3 is CASSSQQGAEAFF. The CDR3 DNA is TGTGCCAGCAGCTCACAACAGGGCGCTGAAGCTTTCTTT.

The chain links TRBV7-2 to TRBJ2-5; the match to TRBD1 covers 8 bases. V was clipped by 1 base and J by 5 bases; unmatched bases: 6. This CDR3 has 15 residues. Germline V gives CDR1 SGHTA, CDR2 FQGNSA. The CDR3 region has the DNA TGTGCCAGCAGCTTAGAGGCAGGGGGCTTGGAGACCCAGTACTTC. It codes for CASSLEAGGLETQYF.

The chain has TRBV6-4 and TRBJ1-2, with 8 bases that match TRBD1. Looked up from germline, CDR1 is MRHNA and CDR2 is SNTAGT. The ends lost 6 bases at V and 0 bases at J; junction bases unmatched: 9. This CDR3 spans 16 amino acids. The CDR3 loop is CASSEKGQAPNYGYTF. Written as DNA, the CDR3 is TGTGCCAGCAGCGAAAAGGGACAGGCACCTAACTATGGCTACACCTTC.